The 29 T cell receptor beta chains below all came from one sample that was sequenced in a study of T cell clonotyping in hematopoietic cell transplantation. Profiling relied on immunoSEQ multiplex PCR, and the TCRdb table lists in-frame clones only, not all of them. The sample lists roughly 9,900 clones, 60% to 80% occurring once. This specimen consisted of peripheral blood mononuclear cells, obtained 180 days after allogeneic stem cell transplant. Receptors originate from a female patient aged 45-65 years who had an allogeneic stem cell transplant from a related donor, so the T cells may come from the graft donor. Some clones in this sample may be carry-over from other donors' samples.

This clone was observed a handful of times. The CDR3 DNA is TGTGCCAGCAGCCCCGAAATCTCCGCCTACGAGCAGTACTTC. Residues: CASSPEISAYEQYF. V is TRBV7-9 and J is TRBJ2-7, with D uncertain. The CDR3 has 14 amino acids. The germline gives CDR1 SEHNR, CDR2 FQNEAQ (reference sequence). V was trimmed by 5 bases and J by 2 bases, leaving 13 bases between them. The full variable domain, with the rest looked up from reference TRBV7-9 and TRBJ2-7, is DTGVSQNPRHKITKRGQNVTFRCDPISEHNRLYWYRQTLGQGPEFLTYFQNEAQLEKSRLLSDRFSAERPKGSFSTLEIQRTEQGDSAMYLCASSPEISAYEQYFGPGTRLTVT.

Here the CDR3 reads CASSFWGDEQFF. CDR3 DNA: TGTGCCAGCAGCTTCTGGGGGGATGAGCAGTTCTTC. The V and J genes are TRBV5-4 and TRBJ2-1, with D tentatively TRBD2 (6 bases). Germline-derived CDR1 and CDR2 are SGHNT and YYREEE (reference sequence). The CDR3 contains 12 residues. V was pared by 2 bases and J by 8 bases, with 8 bases between.

The chain recombines TRBV5-6 with TRBJ2-7, with D possibly TRBD1 on 6 matching bases. Germline V gives CDR1 SGHDT, CDR2 YYEEEE. With 0 bases removed from V and 5 bases from J, the gap between germline ends came to 15 bases. The CDR3 has 15 residues. The CDR3: CASSLGGRGSDEQYF. The CDR3 coding sequence is TGTGCCAGCAGCTTGGGTGGCAGGGGAAGCGACGAGCAGTACTTC.

By frequency in the sample, this clone is medium-sized (0.01 to 0.1%). J is TRBJ1-4 and V is TRBV4-3; the D is unclear. CDR3 length equals 16 residues. CDR1 is LGHNA, CDR2 YSLEER, per germline. The V and J ends lost 0 bases and 3 bases respectively, with 11 bases between them. The CDR3 region is CASSQDRASANEKLFF. The CDR3 DNA sequence: TGCGCCAGCAGCCAAGATAGGGCTAGTGCTAATGAAAAACTGTTTTTT.

This clone was seen only once. The chain employs TRBV6-6 and TRBJ1-6; 7 bases line up with TRBD1. From germline, CDR1 is MNHNY and CDR2 SVGAGI (reference sequence). V was pared by 6 bases and J by 8 bases, with 10 bases of the junction left unmatched. The CDR3 totals 15 residues. The CDR3 coding sequence is TGTGCCAGCAGCTTAACAGGGGAGGTCGATTCACCCCTCCACTTT. It specifies CASSLTGEVDSPLHF.

By share of the sample, this clone is medium-sized. The chain recombines TRBV5-1 with TRBJ2-7; 11 positions agree with TRBD1. V shed 4 bases and J 3 bases; nucleotides not matched to a gene: 18. Germline CDR1 is SGHRS and CDR2 is YFSETQ. The CDR3 covers 19 residues. The CDR3: CASSPLPDRGPWGLYEQYF. The CDR3 DNA follows: TGCGCCAGCAGCCCGCTGCCGGACAGGGGGCCCTGGGGGCTCTACGAGCAGTACTTC. The full variable domain, its missing parts supplied by reference TRBV5-1 and TRBJ2-7, is KAGVTQTPRYLIKTRGQQVTLSCSPISGHRSVSWYQQTPGQGLQFLFEYFSETQRNKGNFPGRFSGRQFSNSRSEMNVSTLELGDSALYLCASSPLPDRGPWGLYEQYFGPGTRLTVT.

This chain connects TRBV9 to TRBJ1-1, with TRBD1 matching 7 bases. The ends lost 0 bases at V and 1 base at J; junction bases unmatched: 0. This CDR3 has 14 residues. Germline V gene lookup returns CDR1 SGDLS and CDR2 YYNGEE. Here the CDR3 reads CASSVGQGNTEAFF. CDR3 bases: TGTGCCAGCAGCGTAGGACAGGGGAACACTGAAGCTTTCTTT.

In this sample, this clone is hyperexpanded. The genes are TRBV6-6 and TRBJ1-5, with TRBD1 as a possible D gene (6 bases). This CDR3 is 16 amino acids long. Germline CDR1 is MNHNY and CDR2 is SVGAGI (reference sequence). V gave up 0 bases and J gave up 5 bases, with 14 bases separating them. The CDR3 sequence is CASSYSNTGIDQPQHF. The CDR3 DNA reads as TGTGCCAGCAGTTACTCGAACACAGGGATAGATCAGCCCCAGCATTTT.

The rearrangement joins TRBV2 to TRBJ1-5, with TRBD1 as a possible D gene (6 bases). Germline V gene sequence: CDR1 SNHLY, CDR2 FYNNEI. The CDR3 extends over 17 amino acids. Trimming left V 2 bases short and J 7 bases short, with 21 bases between. The CDR3: CASSERGGRWGRQPQHF. The CDR3 bases are TGTGCCAGCAGTGAACGGGGGGGGCGATGGGGTAGGCAGCCCCAGCATTTT.

This clone was seen only once. The chain employs TRBV28 and TRBJ1-6; D gene unclear. Germline V gene data show CDR1 as MDHEN and CDR2 as SYDVKM. The CDR3 extends over 14 amino acids. The V and J ends lost 3 bases and 6 bases respectively, with 9 bases between them. The CDR3 sequence is CASSFHPFNSPLHF. The CDR3 DNA follows: TGTGCCAGCAGTTTCCATCCCTTTAATTCACCCCTCCACTTT.

This clone was recorded once. This sequence joins TRBV4-3 and TRBJ2-7; 7 bases are shared with TRBD1. The germline CDR1 and CDR2 sequences are LGHNA and YSLEER. The V gene end was trimmed by 0 bases and the J gene end by 7 bases; junction bases not matched to a gene: 9. The CDR3 runs 15 residues. The CDR3, as DNA: TGCGCCAGCAGCCAAGATATGAGGGGGCTTGGGGAGCAGTACTTC. This encodes CASSQDMRGLGEQYF.

The chain uses TRBV18 and TRBJ1-2, with 9 bases lining up with TRBD1. The germline gives CDR1 KGHSH, CDR2 LQKENI. The CDR3 runs 14 residues. J gave up 3 bases and V 3 bases, and 2 bases lay outside the gene matches. The CDR3: CASSPGTGYYGYTF. DNA of the CDR3: TGTGCCAGCTCACCTGGGACAGGGTACTATGGCTACACCTTC.

The gene calls are TRBV11-2 and TRBJ2-7; no firm D call. V lost 6 bases and J lost 4, with 10 bases in between. The CDR3 covers 12 residues. Germline CDR1 and CDR2: SGHAT and FQNNGV. CDR3 region: CASSSTPYEQYF. In DNA form, the CDR3 reads TGTGCCAGCAGTTCCACACCATACGAGCAGTACTTC.

This chain joins TRBV4-3 and TRBJ1-5; TRBD1 matches at 7 bases. Per germline, CDR1 LGHNA and CDR2 YSLEER. CDR3 size: 14 residues. Unmatched junction bases numbered 5, after V lost 5 bases and J lost 4 bases. CDR3 sequence: CASSTTGENQPQHF. CDR3 in DNA: TGCGCCAGCAGCACAACAGGGGAGAATCAGCCCCAGCATTTT.

The chain is built from TRBV10-2 and TRBJ2-3; no definite D call. CDR1 is WSHSY, CDR2 SAAADI, per germline. Trimming shortened V by 2 bases and J by 6 bases, and 6 bases separated the two germline ends. The CDR3 has 12 amino acids. Here the CDR3 DNA reads TGCGCCAGCAGTGAGGTGTTGGATACGCAGTATTTT. Protein sequence: CASSEVLDTQYF.

This clone occurred a few times. The genes are TRBV7-2 and TRBJ1-2, with D possibly being TRBD1 (5 bases). The V gene lost 3 bases and the J gene lost 2 bases, with 13 bases spanning the gap. The germline V gene encodes CDR1 SGHTA and CDR2 FQGNSA. This CDR3 is 15 amino acids long. The CDR3 region has the DNA TGTGCCAGCAGCTTTCAAAGGACACCAAACTATGGCTACACCTTC. Translated, it gives CASSFQRTPNYGYTF.

This rearrangement joins TRBV19 to TRBJ1-6; no firm D call. The germline V gene has CDR1 LNHDA and CDR2 SQIVND (reference sequence). The CDR3 is made up of 17 amino acids. Between the trimmed V and J ends, which lost 3 bases and 8 bases, there was a span of 20 bases. The CDR3 reads CASSISSRGVADSPLHF. The DNA of the CDR3 is TGTGCCAGTAGTATCTCTTCTCGGGGAGTAGCGGATTCACCCCTCCACTTT.

The chain joins TRBV11-3 to TRBJ2-1, with 9 nucleotides matching TRBD1. The CDR3 totals 15 residues. CDR1 and CDR2 (germline): SGHNT, YENEEA. Trimming at V came to 6 bases and at J to 4 bases, leaving 7 bases not matched to a gene. CDR3 DNA sequence: TGTGCCAGCAGTCCCCGACAGGGGGTTTACAATGAGCAGTTCTTC. Its protein product is CASSPRQGVYNEQFF.

The chain links TRBV28 to TRBJ1-2; TRBD1 is a possible D gene (6 bases). The CDR3 has 13 residues. Trimming took 6 bases from V and 6 from J, leaving 14 bases between them. CDR1 is MDHEN, CDR2 SYDVKM, per germline. CDR3 DNA sequence: TGTGCCAGCAGCCTCCAGGGGACCCATGGCTACACCTTC. It specifies CASSLQGTHGYTF.

This chain connects TRBV5-1 to TRBJ2-5; D is unresolved. The CDR3 is 14 residues long. Germline CDR1 and CDR2: SGHRS and YFSETQ. V was pared by 1 base and J by 1 base, with 8 bases between. The CDR3 sequence: CASSLNSFQETQYF. CDR3 bases: TGCGCCAGCAGCTTGAACTCTTTCCAAGAGACCCAGTACTTC.

This clone was detected only once. CDR3 nucleotide sequence: TGTGCCAGCAGCTTATTGTGGGGCGGGGGGAACACCGGGGAGCTGTTTTTT. Its protein product is CASSLLWGGGNTGELFF. The chain joins TRBV7-2 to TRBJ2-2; 7 bases align to TRBD2. CDR3 size: 17 residues. Germline V gene sequence: CDR1 SGHTA, CDR2 FQGNSA. J lost 1 base, V lost 2 bases, and 7 bases had no gene match.

The V gene is TRBV19, the J gene TRBJ2-5, with 7 bases fitting TRBD1. Germline CDR1 is LNHDA and CDR2 is SQIVND (reference sequence). The CDR3 sequence is 15 residues long. V lost 6 bases and J lost 2; bases outside the gene matches: 9. For the CDR3, the DNA is TGTGCCAGTAGCCAGAGGGGGCTGATTCAAGAGACCCAGTACTTC. The encoded protein is CASSQRGLIQETQYF.

The chain uses TRBV30 and TRBJ1-3; D remains ambiguous. The CDR3 sequence is 13 residues long. V was clipped by 7 bases and J by 7 bases, with 17 bases between them. Germline CDR1 and CDR2: GTSNPN and SVGIG (reference sequence). CDR3: CASHSGWRNTIYF. In DNA form, the CDR3 reads TGTGCCTCCCACTCGGGGTGGCGTAACACCATATATTTT.

V usage is TRBV7-8 and J usage is TRBJ1-5, with a possible D match to TRBD1 (5 bases). V was cut by 5 bases and J by 3 bases, with 14 bases left in between. Germline lookup yields CDR1 SGHVS and CDR2 FQNEAQ. CDR3 length equals 15 residues. The CDR3 DNA sequence: TGTGCCAGCAGCCCCGGGGGGAGGCCCAATCAGCCCCAGCATTTT. As protein: CASSPGGRPNQPQHF. Full variable domain (missing parts from reference TRBV7-8 and TRBJ1-5): GAGVSQSPRYKVAKRGQDVALRCDPISGHVSLFWYQQALGQGPEFLTYFQNEAQLDKSGLPSDRFFAERPEGSVSTLKIQRTQQEDSAVYLCASSPGGRPNQPQHFGDGTRLSIL.

This chain uses TRBV5-1 with TRBJ1-5; 7 bases align to TRBD1. The CDR3 loop spans 15 amino acids. V shed 0 bases and J 4 bases; nucleotides not matched to a gene: 4. Germline V CDR1 and CDR2: SGHRS, YFSETQ. The CDR3 bases are TGCGCCAGCAGCTTGGATACAGGGGATAATCAGCCCCAGCATTTT. Translated: CASSLDTGDNQPQHF.

The V gene is TRBV27, the J gene TRBJ2-7; TRBD2 matches at 9 bases. The CDR3 has 15 residues. CDR1 is MNHEY and CDR2 is SMNVEV in the germline V gene (reference sequence). V shed 5 bases, J shed 6 bases, and the junction held 11 bases outside the gene matches. CDR3 sequence (DNA): TGTGCCAGCAGTCCTGCTAGCGGGGCCTCCCTCGAGCAGTACTTC. Translation: CASSPASGASLEQYF.

The CDR3 bases are TGTGCCTGCCTACACAGGGGATCCTACGAGCAGTACTTC. Its translation: CACLHRGSYEQYF. The chain couples TRBV30 to TRBJ2-7; 7 bases are a match to TRBD1. V was pared by 6 bases and J by 1 base, with 6 bases of the junction left unmatched. The length of the CDR3 is 13 residues. Germline V gives CDR1 GTSNPN, CDR2 SVGIG (reference sequence). Using reference TRBV30 and TRBJ2-7 for the parts outside the CDR3, the full variable domain is SQTIHQWPATLVQPVGSPLSLECTVEGTSNPNLYWYRQAAGRGLQLLFYSVGIGQISSEVPQNLSASRPQDRQFILSSKKLLLSDSGFYLCACLHRGSYEQYFGPGTRLTVT.

This clone was found a few times. The genes are TRBV29-1 and TRBJ1-6; D ambiguous. CDR1 and CDR2 (germline): SQVTM, ANQGSEA. V was cut by 6 bases and J by 4 bases, with 10 bases left in between. This CDR3 spans 13 amino acids. The CDR3 bases are TGCAGCGTAAGAGATAATTATAATTCACCCCTCCACTTT. Amino acids: CSVRDNYNSPLHF. Full variable domain (outside the CDR3, taken from reference TRBV29-1 and TRBJ1-6): SAVISQKPSRDICQRGTSLTIQCQVDSQVTMMFWYRQQPGQSLTLIATANQGSEATYESGFVIDKFPISRPNLTFSTLTVSNMSPEDSSIYLCSVRDNYNSPLHFGNGTRLTVT.

The table lists this clone with a count of one. The chain combines TRBV6-4 with TRBJ2-1, with TRBD1 identical over 9 bases. The ends lost 8 bases at V and 4 bases at J; junction bases unmatched: 6. Germline CDR1 MRHNA, CDR2 SNTAGT. The length of the CDR3 is 14 residues. The CDR3 DNA is TGTGCCAGCCGTGCCGGGACAGGGTACAATGAGCAGTTCTTC. Protein product: CASRAGTGYNEQFF.